Shown below are 11 T cell receptor beta chains from a single sample sequenced in a study of T cell responses to AZD1222 COVID-19 vaccine. Using immunoSEQ multiplex PCR, the repertoire was profiled, and TCRdb retains in-frame clones only, with some absent. The data hold about 140,000 clones, with around 91% observed a single time. This specimen was peripheral blood, taken 28 days after the second AZD1222 dose. Every receptor here comes from an adult who received the AZD1222 COVID-19 vaccine.

The rearrangement links TRBV7-9 to TRBJ1-3, with unresolved D. The CDR3 spans 14 residues. V was pared by 5 bases and J by 0 bases, with 8 bases between. The germline V gene encodes CDR1 SEHNR and CDR2 FQNEAQ (reference sequence). CDR3 sequence: CASSRQSSGNTIYF. The CDR3 DNA follows: TGTGCCAGCAGCCGCCAGAGCTCTGGAAACACCATATATTTT.

The rearrangement links TRBV28 to TRBJ2-3; 8 bases agree with TRBD1. CDR1 is MDHEN, CDR2 SYDVKM, per germline. CDR3 length: 14 amino acids. J lost 2 bases, V lost 4 bases, and 2 bases had no gene match. Here the CDR3 reads CASSSGQATDTQYF. The CDR3 coding sequence is TGTGCCAGCAGTTCGGGACAGGCCACAGATACGCAGTATTTT. The full variable domain, its missing parts supplied by reference TRBV28 and TRBJ2-3, is DVKVTQSSRYLVKRTGEKVFLECVQDMDHENMFWYRQDPGLGLRLIYFSYDVKMKEKGDIPEGYSVSREKKERFSLILESASTNQTSMYLCASSSGQATDTQYFGPGTRLTVL.

The rearrangement links TRBV7-2 to TRBJ2-3; 12 positions match TRBD2. The CDR3 spans 19 residues. Trimming at V came to 2 bases and at J to 6 bases, leaving 15 bases not matched to a gene. Germline CDR1 reads SGHTA; CDR2 reads FQGNSA. CDR3 bases: TGTGCCAGCAGCTTATTCCTGGCTAGCGGGAGGGCCGGTATGGATACGCAGTATTTT. Its protein is CASSLFLASGRAGMDTQYF.

The CDR3: CASSAHTGGADTF. The DNA for the CDR3 is TGTGCCAGCAGCGCTCACACAGGGGGCGCGGACACCTTC. The chain is built from TRBV9 and TRBJ1-2; 9 positions match TRBD1. The ends lost 3 bases at V and 12 bases at J; junction bases unmatched: 9. The CDR3 spans 13 residues. Germline CDR1 is SGDLS and CDR2 is YYNGEE.

This clone was observed once. CDR3 coding DNA: TGTGCCAGCAGCTGGGCCCCAGATTCCTTAGAGACCCAGTACTTC. It codes for CASSWAPDSLETQYF. The genes are TRBV11-2 and TRBJ2-5; D unresolved. CDR1 is SGHAT, CDR2 FQNNGV, per germline. The CDR3 has 15 residues. V lost 4 bases, J lost 4 bases, and 16 bases lay in between.

This sequence joins TRBV7-2 and TRBJ2-7; 8 bases line up with TRBD1. Germline V gene data show CDR1 as SGHTA and CDR2 as FQGNSA. This CDR3 region has 16 residues. V was clipped by 1 base and J by 3 bases; unmatched bases: 8. Here the CDR3 DNA reads TGTGCCAGCAGCTTAGGAGGACAGGGAAGAATCTACGAGCAGTACTTC. Amino acids: CASSLGGQGRIYEQYF. The complete variable domain, with remaining parts taken from reference TRBV7-2 and TRBJ2-7, reads GAGVSQSPSNKVTEKGKDVELRCDPISGHTALYWYRQSLGQGLEFLIYFQGNSAPDKSGLPSDRFSAERTGGSVSTLTIQRTQQEDSAVYLCASSLGGQGRIYEQYFGPGTRLTVT.

Only a few counts were recorded for this clone. The rearrangement uses TRBV3-1 (or the pseudogene TRBV3-2) and TRBJ1-5; no firm D call. V lost 8 bases and J lost 3, with 11 bases in between. The CDR3 is 13 residues long. Germline loops: CDR1 LGHDT, CDR2 YNNKEL (reference sequence). CDR3 protein: CASGSATNQPQHF. The CDR3 region has the DNA TGTGCCAGCGGGTCGGCTACCAATCAGCCCCAGCATTTT.

The V and J genes are TRBV7-9 and TRBJ2-5; TRBD1 is a possible D gene (6 bases). Trimming shortened V by 8 bases and J by 2 bases, and 9 bases separated the two germline ends. In germline, CDR1 is SEHNR, CDR2 FQNEAQ (reference sequence). The CDR3 spans 12 residues. In DNA, the CDR3 is TGTGCCAGCGGGGGCACTCAAGAGACCCAGTACTTC. Its protein product is CASGGTQETQYF.

The chain recombines TRBV24-1 with TRBJ1-2; D remains ambiguous. The CDR3 spans 13 residues. Germline V gene sequence: CDR1 KGHDR, CDR2 SFDVKD. The ends were cut back, 6 bases at V and 6 bases at J, with 13 bases in the middle. DNA of the CDR3: TGTGCCACCAGTTATCAGGCCCGGAATGGCTACACCTTC. This translates into CATSYQARNGYTF.

The CDR3 region is CASSLTRGTDTQYF. For the CDR3, the DNA is TGTGCCAGCAGCTTAACCCGGGGCACAGATACGCAGTATTTT. The chain employs TRBV7-2 and TRBJ2-3; D not resolved. The CDR3 extends over 14 amino acids. CDR1 SGHTA and CDR2 FQGNSA come from the germline V gene. V gave up 2 bases and J gave up 1 base, with 7 bases separating them.

This clone came up once. In DNA form, the CDR3 reads TGCGCCAGCAGCTACTCACAGGGGGCGCTTTACGAGCAGTACTTC. This translates into CASSYSQGALYEQYF. The genes are TRBV5-1 and TRBJ2-7; 9 nucleotides align to TRBD1. V lost 3 bases to trimming and J lost 4 bases; unmatched junction nucleotides: 8. CDR1 is SGHRS, CDR2 YFSETQ, per germline. The CDR3 has 15 amino acids. Filled out from reference TRBV5-1 and TRBJ2-7, the complete variable domain reads KAGVTQTPRYLIKTRGQQVTLSCSPISGHRSVSWYQQTPGQGLQFLFEYFSETQRNKGNFPGRFSGRQFSNSRSEMNVSTLELGDSALYLCASSYSQGALYEQYFGPGTRLTVT.